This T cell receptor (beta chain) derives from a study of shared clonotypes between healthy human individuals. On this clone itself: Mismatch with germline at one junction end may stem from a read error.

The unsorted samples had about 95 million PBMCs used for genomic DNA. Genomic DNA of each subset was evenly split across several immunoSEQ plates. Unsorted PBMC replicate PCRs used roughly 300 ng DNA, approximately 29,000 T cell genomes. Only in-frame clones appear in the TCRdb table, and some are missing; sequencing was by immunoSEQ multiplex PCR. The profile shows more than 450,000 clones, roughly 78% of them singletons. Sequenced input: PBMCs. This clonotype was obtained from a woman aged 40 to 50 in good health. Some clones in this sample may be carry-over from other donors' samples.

For the CDR3, the DNA is TGTGCCAGCAGTCGTATAGGGACTGCAGCTTTCTTT. As protein: CASSRIGTAAFF. This chain joins TRBV6-6 and TRBJ1-1; tentative D call: TRBD1 (5 bases). Per germline, CDR1 MNHNY and CDR2 SVGAGI (reference sequence). The CDR3 covers 12 residues.